Listed below are T cell receptor beta chains from one sample, sequenced in a study of cytomegalovirus exposure and HLA in healthy donors. Profiled with immunoSEQ multiplex PCR; TCRdb holds only in-frame clones, not every one. The sample holds around 150,000 clones; around 80% are singletons and the top ten take over 4.5%. Sequencing input: PBMCs. Source of these receptors: a male donor in good health and CMV-seronegative. Both conserved end residues are part of each CDR3. D genes are given only for firm matches. Clone sizes are given selectively: once, few, many, or a class where the clone is expanded.

size | J | D | V | DNA | CDR3
NA | TRBJ1-4 | TRBD1 | TRBV5-1 | TGCGCCAGCAGCTCAACAGGGGCTAATGAAAAACTGTTTTTT | CASSSTGANEKLFF
NA | TRBJ1-2 | NA | TRBV4-1 | TGCGCCAGCACTGGTCAACAGTTAGGAGGAAGCTACACCTTC | CASTGQQLGGSYTF
NA | TRBJ1-6 | NA | TRBV12-5 | TGTGCTAGTGGCTCCTCCAACAGGGTGAGTAATTCACCCCTCCACTTT | CASGSSNRVSNSPLHF
NA | TRBJ2-3 | TRBD2 | TRBV25-1 | TGTGCCAGCAGTGCCCCCGGGACTAGCGGGGGTGGCACAGATACGCAGTATTTT | CASSAPGTSGGGTDTQYF
NA | TRBJ2-3 | TRBD2 | TRBV9 | TGTGCCAGCAGCCGGTTAGCGGGGTCCACAGATACGCAGTATTTT | CASSRLAGSTDTQYF
NA | TRBJ1-1 | NA | TRBV5-1 | TGCGCCAGCAGCTTGCCCGGACATTCCAACACTGAAGCTTTCTTT | CASSLPGHSNTEAFF
NA | TRBJ1-5 | NA | TRBV11-2 | TGTGCCAGCAGCTTAGGGGGACAAGGCGGCCAGCCCCAGCATTTT | CASSLGGQGGQPQHF
NA | TRBJ2-1 | TRBD2 | TRBV4-3 | TGCGCCAGCAGTCTAGCGGGGACGCGGAATGAGCAGTTCTTC | CASSLAGTRNEQFF
NA | TRBJ1-4 | NA | TRBV7-9 | TGTGCCAGCAGCTCCACAACAGGGACTAATGAAAAACTGTTTTTT | CASSSTTGTNEKLFF
once | TRBJ2-5 | TRBD1 | TRBV28 | TGTGCCAGCAGTGCCCATACAGGGGGAACACGGGAGACCCAGTACTTC | CASSAHTGGTRETQYF
once | TRBJ2-7 | TRBD1 | TRBV30 | TGTGCCTGCCCTGGACAGGGGGCTTACGAGCAGTACTTC | CACPGQGAYEQYF
NA | TRBJ1-2 | TRBD1 | TRBV27 | TGTGCCAGCAGCCGCCCGGGACAGGGGATCTATGGCTACACCTTC | CASSRPGQGIYGYTF
few | TRBJ1-4 | NA | TRBV4-1 | TGCGCCAGCAGCCAAGATCGGGGGTATTATGAAAAACTGTTTTTT | CASSQDRGYYEKLFF
NA | TRBJ1-2 | TRBD1 | TRBV7-9 | TGTGCCAGCAGCTTGAGGGGACAGGTGAACTATGGCTACACCTTC | CASSLRGQVNYGYTF
NA | TRBJ2-6 | TRBD1 | TRBV5-8 | TGTGCCAGCAGCTCCGGACAGGGGGGGGCTGGGGCCAACGTCCTGACTTTC | CASSSGQGGAGANVLTF
once | TRBJ2-1 | NA | TRBV9 | TGTGCCAGCAGCGTAGTAGGCGGGGAGCAGTTCTTC | CASSVVGGEQFF
once | TRBJ2-1 | TRBD1 | TRBV30 | TGTGCCTGGAGGGGACAGGGCGCCTACAATGAGCAGTTCTTC | CAWRGQGAYNEQFF
NA | TRBJ2-1 | TRBD2 | TRBV13 | TGTGCCAGCAGCTTCGACAGGATAGGGCTAGCGGGGGTTTACTACAATGAGCAGTTCTTC | CASSFDRIGLAGVYYNEQFF
NA | TRBJ2-7 | NA | TRBV4-1 | TGCGCCAGCAGCCAATTCGGGGACGAGCAGTACTTC | CASSQFGDEQYF
NA | TRBJ1-3 | NA | TRBV27 | TGTGCCAGCAGCGCCCTGACCGGGACAGGAAACACCATATATTTT | CASSALTGTGNTIYF
NA | TRBJ2-3 | NA | TRBV27 | TGTGCCAGCGGCAGACAGTCGGCAGATACGCAGTATTTT | CASGRQSADTQYF
NA | TRBJ1-1 | TRBD1 | TRBV5-4 | TGTGCCAGCAGCTTGGAGGACAGGATGAACACTGAAGCTTTCTTT | CASSLEDRMNTEAFF
once | TRBJ1-5 | NA | TRBV25-1 | TGTGCCAGCAGTGATGGGGGGGATCAGCCCCAGCATTTT | CASSDGGDQPQHF
NA | TRBJ1-4 | NA | TRBV9 | TGTGCCAGCAGCCCCGGACAGACAACAACTAATGAAAAACTGTTTTTT | CASSPGQTTTNEKLFF
few | TRBJ1-2 | TRBD1 | TRBV7-3 | TGTGCCAGCAGCCCAGGGGGTCAAGCTAACTATGGCTACACCTTC | CASSPGGQANYGYTF
NA | TRBJ2-4 | NA | TRBV10-3 | TGTGCCATCAGTGGTCAGGGGGAGGCGAACATTCAGTACTTC | CAISGQGEANIQYF
NA | TRBJ2-6 | TRBD1 | TRBV18 | TGTGCCAGCTCACCCGTTCCGGGACAGCCCGTCCGAGGGGCCAACGTCCTGACTTTC | CASSPVPGQPVRGANVLTF
NA | TRBJ2-7 | TRBD1 | TRBV5-1 | TGCGCCAGCAGCTTCCGGACAGGGCCATCCTACGAGCAGTACTTC | CASSFRTGPSYEQYF
NA | TRBJ2-6 | NA | TRBV6-4 | TGTGCCAGCAGTGACTCGACATCTGGGGCCAACGTCCTGACTTTC | CASSDSTSGANVLTF
NA | TRBJ1-6 | NA | TRBV5-1 | TGCGCCAGCAGCTTGCAAGCTCCTAGTAATTCACCCCTCCACTTT | CASSLQAPSNSPLHF
NA | TRBJ1-5 | TRBD1 | TRBV5-5 | TGTGCCAGCAGTTCCGGGACAGGTATAAATCAGCCCCAGCATTTT | CASSSGTGINQPQHF
NA | TRBJ1-1 | NA | TRBV7-2 | TGTGCCAGCAGCTTAGGTCAGAACACTGAAGCTTTCTTT | CASSLGQNTEAFF
NA | TRBJ1-2 | NA | TRBV6-5 | TGTGCCAGCAGTTACTCGGGGGGGGACTATGGCTACACCTTC | CASSYSGGDYGYTF
few | TRBJ1-6 | TRBD1 | TRBV9 | TGTGCCAGCAGGAAGACAGGGGAGGGTTCACCCCTCCACTTT | CASRKTGEGSPLHF
NA | TRBJ2-7 | TRBD2 | TRBV10-3 | TGTGCCATCAGTGCCACGGGAGGGAAGAGCTCCTACGAGCAGTACTTC | CAISATGGKSSYEQYF
NA | TRBJ2-1 | TRBD2 | TRBV5-6 | TGTGCCAGCAGCTTGTCCGGGAGGGGTGAGCAGTTCTTC | CASSLSGRGEQFF
NA | TRBJ1-1 | TRBD1 | TRBV27 | TGTGCCAGCAGTTTATCGACAGGGGGAGGCACTGAAGCTTTCTTT | CASSLSTGGGTEAFF
NA | TRBJ2-4 | NA | TRBV2 | TGTGCCAGCGAGGCTGGAAACATTCAGTACTTC | CASEAGNIQYF
few | TRBJ1-4 | NA | TRBV25-1 | TGTGCCAGCAGTGAAAGGAGGGGCAACAGGAATGAAAAACTGTTTTTT | CASSERRGNRNEKLFF
few | TRBJ1-1 | TRBD1 | TRBV7-3 | TGTGCCAGCAGCTCTACCGGGACAGGGTCGGCGGTAGGGAACACTGAAGCTTTCTTT | CASSSTGTGSAVGNTEAFF
NA | TRBJ2-2 | NA | TRBV12-5 | TGTGCTAGTGGTTTTTTTGGGGCGGAAGCCGGGGAGCTGTTTTTT | CASGFFGAEAGELFF
NA | TRBJ2-7 | TRBD1 | TRBV6-5 | TGTGCCAGCAGTTACGATGACAGGGGGTACGAGCAGTACTTC | CASSYDDRGYEQYF
NA | TRBJ2-7 | TRBD1 | TRBV5-1 | TGCGCCAGCAGCTGGGGACAGGGGAACGAGCAGTACTTC | CASSWGQGNEQYF
NA | TRBJ2-7 | NA | TRBV9 | TGTGCCAGCAGCGTGGCGGGGATGTTCGGTCCCTACGAGCAGTACTTC | CASSVAGMFGPYEQYF
NA | TRBJ1-2 | TRBD1 | TRBV5-6 | TGTGCCAGCGGGGGCACAGGGGCGATTAACTATGGCTACACCTTC | CASGGTGAINYGYTF
NA | TRBJ2-5 | TRBD2 | TRBV11-2 | TGTGCCAGCAGCTTAGGGGGACTAGGCCAAGAGACCCAGTACTTC | CASSLGGLGQETQYF
NA | TRBJ1-6 | NA | TRBV5-4 | TGTGCCAGCAGCTTGAACACAGGGAATTCACCCCTCCACTTT | CASSLNTGNSPLHF
few | TRBJ2-3 | NA | TRBV4-3 | TGCGCCAGCAGCCACCTCCAGGGGGGCGCAGATACGCAGTATTTT | CASSHLQGGADTQYF
NA | TRBJ2-7 | NA | TRBV27 | TGTGCCAGCAGTACAGGGTCCGAGCAGTACTTC | CASSTGSEQYF
NA | TRBJ2-1 | TRBD2 | TRBV9 | TGTGCCAGCAGCGTAGTCGGGGCGGGGGGTTGGGATGAGCAGTTCTTC | CASSVVGAGGWDEQFF
NA | TRBJ1-2 | NA | TRBV15 | TGTGCCACCAGCAGCCTCACAGAACACTATGGCTACACCTTC | CATSSLTEHYGYTF
once | TRBJ2-2 | TRBD2 | TRBV19 | TGTGCCAGTAGTGAAATAGCGGGGGCGCCCGGGGAGCTGTTTTTT | CASSEIAGAPGELFF
NA | TRBJ2-7 | NA | TRBV7-8 | TGTGCCAGCAGCTTGCCCACAGGGAGGGACGTCTACGAGCAGTACTTC | CASSLPTGRDVYEQYF